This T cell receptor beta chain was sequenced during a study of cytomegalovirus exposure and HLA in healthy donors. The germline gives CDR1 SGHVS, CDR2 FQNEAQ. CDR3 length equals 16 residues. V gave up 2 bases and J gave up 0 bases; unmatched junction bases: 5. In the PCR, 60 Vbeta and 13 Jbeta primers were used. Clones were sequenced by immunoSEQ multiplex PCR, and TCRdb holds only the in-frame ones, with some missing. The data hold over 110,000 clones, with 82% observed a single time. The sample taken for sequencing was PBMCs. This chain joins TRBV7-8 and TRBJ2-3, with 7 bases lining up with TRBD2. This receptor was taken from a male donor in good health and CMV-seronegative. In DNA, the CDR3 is TGTGCCAGCAGCTTACGGGACTACCAGAGCACAGATACGCAGTATTTT. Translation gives CASSLRDYQSTDTQYF.